A selection of T cell receptor beta chains follows, all from one sample in a study of shared clonotypes between healthy human individuals. TCRdb's copy holds only in-frame clones and misses some; the assay was immunoSEQ multiplex PCR. The data contain roughly 1,800,000 clones, roughly 94% of them singletons. Specimen: naive CD8+ T cells sorted from blood. These receptors all come from a man aged 18-30 years in good health. Each CDR3 is given with its conserved first and last residue. A D gene is named only where the DNA matches it firmly. Expanded clones are given a class, and other clones once, few, many or no size at all.

d_call: TRBD1
v_call: TRBV7-8
clone_size: .
j_call: TRBJ1-1
cdr3_length: 17
cdr3_aa: CASSWDRGLLGNTEAFF
cdr3_nt: TGTGCCAGCAGCTGGGACAGGGGCCTCCTCGGAAACACTGAAGCTTTCTTT

d_call: .
v_call: TRBV10-3
clone_size: once
j_call: TRBJ1-1
cdr3_length: 15
cdr3_aa: CAISESSGDVAEAFF
cdr3_nt: TGTGCCATCAGTGAGTCCTCAGGGGATGTGGCTGAAGCTTTCTTT

d_call: .
v_call: TRBV7-9
clone_size: .
j_call: TRBJ1-1
cdr3_length: 16
cdr3_aa: CASTNMRGGSDTEAFF
cdr3_nt: TGTGCCAGCACCAATATGAGGGGAGGATCTGACACTGAAGCTTTCTTT

d_call: .
v_call: TRBV7-9
clone_size: once
j_call: TRBJ1-4
cdr3_length: 15
cdr3_aa: CASSLNWQGREKLFF
cdr3_nt: TGTGCCAGCAGCCTAAATTGGCAGGGACGAGAAAAACTGTTTTTT

d_call: TRBD1
v_call: TRBV19
clone_size: .
j_call: TRBJ2-7
cdr3_length: 15
cdr3_aa: CASTTGQGDSYEQYF
cdr3_nt: TGTGCCAGTACCACGGGACAGGGGGACTCCTACGAGCAGTACTTC

d_call: .
v_call: TRBV7-9
clone_size: .
j_call: TRBJ2-2
cdr3_length: 13
cdr3_aa: CASSLENTGELFF
cdr3_nt: TGTGCCAGCAGCTTAGAAAACACCGGGGAGCTGTTTTTT

d_call: .
v_call: TRBV6-5
clone_size: .
j_call: TRBJ2-1
cdr3_length: 13
cdr3_aa: CASSYNGDNEQFF
cdr3_nt: TGTGCCAGCAGTTACAACGGGGACAATGAGCAGTTCTTC

d_call: .
v_call: TRBV7-2
clone_size: .
j_call: TRBJ2-3
cdr3_length: 15
cdr3_aa: CASSLGALTTDTQYF
cdr3_nt: TGTGCCAGCAGCTTAGGGGCACTAACCACAGATACGCAGTATTTT

d_call: .
v_call: TRBV27
clone_size: .
j_call: TRBJ1-1
cdr3_length: 13
cdr3_aa: CASSLGENTEAFF
cdr3_nt: TGTGCCAGCAGCCTCGGGGAGAACACTGAAGCTTTCTTT

d_call: .
v_call: TRBV27
clone_size: .
j_call: TRBJ2-5
cdr3_length: 13
cdr3_aa: CASSFLPQETQYF
cdr3_nt: TGTGCCAGCAGTTTTTTGCCCCAAGAGACCCAGTACTTC

d_call: TRBD2
v_call: TRBV29-1
clone_size: .
j_call: TRBJ2-5
cdr3_length: 18
cdr3_aa: CSATTESGTSGRAGAQYF
cdr3_nt: TGCAGCGCTACGACAGAGTCCGGGACTAGCGGGAGGGCCGGGGCCCAGTACTTC

d_call: .
v_call: TRBV7-9
clone_size: .
j_call: TRBJ1-1
cdr3_length: 13
cdr3_aa: CASSLPLNTEAFF
cdr3_nt: TGTGCCAGCAGCTTACCTTTGAACACTGAAGCTTTCTTT

d_call: .
v_call: TRBV6-5
clone_size: .
j_call: TRBJ1-4
cdr3_length: 14
cdr3_aa: CASEPGHRYEKLFF
cdr3_nt: TGTGCCAGCGAACCGGGACATCGGTATGAAAAACTGTTTTTT

d_call: .
v_call: TRBV7-9
clone_size: once
j_call: TRBJ2-3
cdr3_length: 12
cdr3_aa: CASSSEQIAQYF
cdr3_nt: TGTGCCAGCAGCTCAGAGCAGATCGCGCAGTATTTT

d_call: .
v_call: TRBV10-1
clone_size: .
j_call: TRBJ2-1
cdr3_length: 15
cdr3_aa: CASSESGEVWNEQFF
cdr3_nt: TGCGCCAGCAGTGAGTCGGGGGAAGTTTGGAATGAGCAGTTCTTC

d_call: .
v_call: TRBV9
clone_size: .
j_call: TRBJ1-2
cdr3_length: 13
cdr3_aa: CASSPGAGAGYTF
cdr3_nt: TGTGCCAGCAGCCCGGGGGCCGGGGCTGGCTACACCTTC

d_call: .
v_call: TRBV5-1
clone_size: .
j_call: TRBJ2-3
cdr3_length: 14
cdr3_aa: CASSLSTALDTQYF
cdr3_nt: TGCGCCAGCAGCTTGTCGACGGCCTTAGATACGCAGTATTTT

d_call: TRBD2
v_call: TRBV7-2
clone_size: .
j_call: TRBJ2-1
cdr3_length: 17
cdr3_aa: CASSSESSGLTYNEQFF
cdr3_nt: TGTGCCAGCAGCTCCGAATCTAGCGGGTTGACCTACAATGAGCAGTTCTTC

d_call: .
v_call: TRBV6-1
clone_size: .
j_call: TRBJ2-4
cdr3_length: 15
cdr3_aa: CASSEDITVGNIQYF
cdr3_nt: TGTGCCAGCAGTGAAGACATTACAGTGGGAAACATTCAGTACTTC

d_call: TRBD1
v_call: TRBV7-3
clone_size: .
j_call: TRBJ2-2
cdr3_length: 17
cdr3_aa: CASSTSGTGAPTGELFF
cdr3_nt: TGTGCCAGCAGCACTTCCGGTACAGGGGCTCCCACCGGGGAGCTGTTTTTT

d_call: .
v_call: TRBV7-6
clone_size: .
j_call: TRBJ2-3
cdr3_length: 15
cdr3_aa: CASSLVGGPGDTQYF
cdr3_nt: TGTGCCAGCAGCTTAGTTGGGGGGCCTGGAGATACGCAGTATTTT

d_call: .
v_call: TRBV28
clone_size: .
j_call: TRBJ1-2
cdr3_length: 12
cdr3_aa: CASSLGGGGYTF
cdr3_nt: TGTGCCAGCAGTTTAGGTGGCGGTGGCTACACCTTC

d_call: .
v_call: TRBV6-1
clone_size: .
j_call: TRBJ2-7
cdr3_length: 14
cdr3_aa: CASSEFMVLDEQYF
cdr3_nt: TGTGCCAGCAGTGAATTCATGGTTTTGGACGAGCAGTACTTC

d_call: .
v_call: TRBV30
clone_size: .
j_call: TRBJ2-7
cdr3_length: 14
cdr3_aa: CAWSGTPANNEQYF
cdr3_nt: TGTGCCTGGTCCGGGACACCGGCAAATAACGAGCAGTACTTC

d_call: TRBD2
v_call: TRBV10-3
clone_size: .
j_call: TRBJ2-7
cdr3_length: 15
cdr3_aa: CAITQREGYLDEQYF
cdr3_nt: TGTGCCATCACCCAGCGGGAGGGCTACCTTGACGAGCAGTACTTC

d_call: .
v_call: TRBV18
clone_size: once
j_call: TRBJ2-7
cdr3_length: 13
cdr3_aa: CASSPGNTYEQYF
cdr3_nt: TGTGCCAGCTCACCTGGGAATACCTACGAGCAGTACTTC

d_call: .
v_call: TRBV7-9
clone_size: .
j_call: TRBJ2-7
cdr3_length: 14
cdr3_aa: CASSLGRQIHEQYF
cdr3_nt: TGTGCCAGCAGCTTAGGTCGACAGATCCACGAGCAGTACTTC

d_call: TRBD1
v_call: TRBV28
clone_size: once
j_call: TRBJ1-2
cdr3_length: 14
cdr3_aa: CASSFGTGGYGYTF
cdr3_nt: TGTGCCAGCAGTTTCGGTACAGGGGGCTATGGCTACACCTTC

d_call: .
v_call: TRBV5-6
clone_size: .
j_call: TRBJ2-2
cdr3_length: 14
cdr3_aa: CASSFQTNTGELFF
cdr3_nt: TGTGCCAGCAGCTTCCAGACGAACACCGGGGAGCTGTTTTTT

d_call: .
v_call: TRBV13
clone_size: .
j_call: TRBJ1-1
cdr3_length: 14
cdr3_aa: CASSLSGPNTEAFF
cdr3_nt: TGTGCCAGCAGCTTATCAGGCCCGAACACTGAAGCTTTCTTT

d_call: TRBD2
v_call: TRBV27
clone_size: .
j_call: TRBJ2-7
cdr3_length: 14
cdr3_aa: CASSLTSAGYEQYF
cdr3_nt: TGTGCCAGCAGTCTGACTAGCGCGGGCTACGAGCAGTACTTC

d_call: TRBD2
v_call: TRBV5-4
clone_size: .
j_call: TRBJ2-3
cdr3_length: 17
cdr3_aa: CASSQLTSGRAGDTQYF
cdr3_nt: TGTGCCAGCAGCCAACTGACTAGCGGGAGGGCGGGAGATACGCAGTATTTT

d_call: .
v_call: TRBV9
clone_size: .
j_call: TRBJ1-2
cdr3_length: 15
cdr3_aa: CASSPSGGYSYGYTF
cdr3_nt: TGTGCCAGCAGCCCCTCCGGGGGGTACAGCTATGGCTACACCTTC

d_call: .
v_call: TRBV6-1
clone_size: .
j_call: TRBJ2-1
cdr3_length: 11
cdr3_aa: CATGLYNEQFF
cdr3_nt: TGTGCCACCGGACTATACAATGAGCAGTTCTTC

d_call: .
v_call: TRBV27
clone_size: .
j_call: TRBJ1-5
cdr3_length: 16
cdr3_aa: CASSPSHGPAPQPQHF
cdr3_nt: TGTGCCAGCAGTCCCTCTCACGGACCGGCCCCCCAGCCCCAGCATTTT